This TCR beta chain was retrieved from a study of beta chain features in type 1 diabetes. On this clone: Its matching antigen is unknown.

General study findings and limits: The study found fewer insertions and more deletions at VDJ junctions in type 1 diabetes patients. People with Type 1 diabetes carried modestly yet significantly shorter TCRB CDR3s in all four CD4+ subsets.

Trimming removed 6 bases from V and 7 bases from J, with 12 bases in between. Germline V gene data show CDR1 as DFQATT and CDR2 as SNEGSKA (reference sequence). CDR3 size: 11 residues. Investigators reverse transcribed all isolated RNA, so they sequenced expressed TCRB transcripts. Roughly 3.6 million reads on average were seen across naive, central memory and regulatory T cell samples. Some clones are missing from TCRdb's copy, which holds only in-frame ones; the method was immunoSEQ multiplex PCR. The sample consists of tens of thousands of clones, about 66% of them appearing once. The clonotype comes from a young man with type 1 diabetes. Some clones in this sample may be carry-over from other donors' samples. The chain is built from TRBV20-1 and TRBJ1-1, with a possible D match to TRBD1 (6 bases). Sequencing was done on a sample of Tregs from blood. The CDR3 nucleotides are TGCAGTGCACCCGAAGGGGGTGAAGCTTTCTTT. Its protein product is CSAPEGGEAFF.